Listed here is a single T cell receptor beta chain. Its cognate antigen has yet to be identified. Base quality data are lacking; no much larger clone is found one base away. This record belongs to a study of chemoradiotherapy in HPV16-positive cancers (dated by TCRdb to 2022 to 2024). Notes on the research overall: Candidate HPV-specific T-cell clones and common TCR motifs were defined by functional T-cell assays performed on cells from two HPV16-positive patients. The study asked whether T-cell immunity against the HPV oncoproteins E6 and E7 changes during chemoradiotherapy and whether it affects survival. TCR repertoires from under 90 patients with HPV-related cancers were then used to track the candidate HPV-specific TCRs and motifs.

CDR1 and CDR2 were assigned from the germline V gene (reference sequence) as GTSNPN and SVGIG. The CDR3 numbers 13 residues from cysteine through phenylalanine. This entry keeps only the CDR3 DNA: 39 bases, framed from base 1. V lost 0 bases and J lost 7 bases, and the count of bases not matched to a germline gene is 4. Repertoires were sampled repeatedly over the course of chemoradiotherapy so that clonal expansion in the tumor microenvironment could be followed. The library was prepared using the immunoSEQ multiplex PCR assay. Entries here come from immuneACCESS through TCRdb and include only in-frame sequences with V and J called. Some clones fail to appear in such tables; in the studies checked, an unresolved V gene covers under half of the shortfall, and the cause of the remainder is unknown. Within this sample are roughly 29,000 clones, with approximately 91% of them counted one time only. The ten top clones hold about 20% of the sample.

Broad study findings and their caveats: Improved recurrence-free survival in HPV16-positive patients was associated with expansion of HPV-responsive T cells during chemoradiotherapy. The functional definition of HPV-specific T cells was derived from only two HPV16-positive patients, and the survival association was reported for HPV16-positive patients. Expansion of candidate HPV-specific clones and E7-related TCR motifs was observed in the tumor microenvironment during treatment, whereas no such expansion was observed for non-HPV-specific T cells.

The chain is encoded by TRBV30 joined to TRBJ1-1; TRBD1 lines up with 8 middle nucleotides. This clonotype originated in a human donor with HPV-associated anogenital cancer. Sequenced here: blood, sampled from a patient who underwent chemoradiotherapy. The CDR3 region: CAWSVDRGVEAFF. The DNA sequence is as follows: TGTGCCTGGAGTGTAGACAGGGGCGTTGAAGCTTTCTTT.